This passage covers 5 T cell receptor beta chains from one sample sequenced in a study of lymphopenia after photon versus proton radiotherapy. Only in-frame clones appear in the TCRdb table, and some are missing; sequencing was by immunoSEQ multiplex PCR. The table shows roughly 58,000 clones, with roughly 90% occurring only once. Sequencing was performed on peripheral blood, taken from a patient treated with proton-based radiotherapy. Receptor source: a man at least 80 years old with esophageal cancer.

The chain carries TRBV6-5 and TRBJ1-1, with 11 bases matching TRBD1. The length of the CDR3 is 15 residues. The J segment lost 5 bases and the V segment lost 2 bases, leaving 4 bases of the junction unmatched. Germline V gene sequence: CDR1 MNHEY, CDR2 SVGAGI. As DNA, the CDR3 is TGTGCCAGCAGTTACCCTGGACAGGGGGCGACTGAAGCTTTCTTT. Translated, it gives CASSYPGQGATEAFF.

The V call is TRBV19, the J call TRBJ2-7; 10 bases map to TRBD1. Germline V gene sequence: CDR1 LNHDA, CDR2 SQIVND (reference sequence). This CDR3 spans 14 amino acids. V was clipped by 3 bases and J by 6 bases; unmatched bases: 5. CDR3 in amino acids: CASSIRDRGGEQYF. The CDR3, as DNA: TGTGCCAGTAGTATCCGGGACAGGGGAGGCGAGCAGTACTTC.

The chain recombines TRBV9 with TRBJ2-7; D is unresolved. The CDR3 totals 17 residues. Germline lookup yields CDR1 SGDLS and CDR2 YYNGEE. The V and J ends lost 4 bases and 1 base respectively, with 21 bases between them. The CDR3 is CASSTRPTEVTSYEQYF. The CDR3 coding sequence is TGTGCCAGCAGCACCAGACCAACAGAAGTTACATCCTACGAGCAGTACTTC.

This clone has just a few counts. V and J are TRBV6-5 and TRBJ1-2; D call uncertain. This CDR3 spans 12 amino acids. The germline V and J ends were trimmed by 4 bases and 5 bases, with 8 bases remaining between them. Germline CDR1 is MNHEY and CDR2 is SVGAGI. This CDR3 reads CASSSPPYGYTF. The CDR3 DNA sequence: TGTGCCAGCAGTTCCCCCCCTTATGGCTACACCTTC.

Comment on this clone: The junction shows a germline mismatch at one end, possibly a read error. V gene TRBV10-3 combines with J gene TRBJ2-1; 7 bases are a match to TRBD2. The CDR3 sequence is 13 residues long. Germline V lookup: CDR1 ENHRY, CDR2 SYGVKD. This CDR3 is CAISPRDYNGQFF. For the CDR3, the DNA is TGTGCCATCAGTCCGCGGGACTACAATGGGCAGTTCTTC.